Given below is one T cell receptor (beta chain) in context. The specificity of this receptor is unknown. No base-level quality is on record; no much larger clone is a single base apart. Between the V and J ends, shortened by 0 bases and 12 bases respectively, the junction contains 16 bases. From the cysteine up to the phenylalanine, the CDR3 has a length of 14 residues. The only DNA kept is the CDR3, 42 bases in frame from the first base. CDR1 SGHRS and CDR2 YFSETQ were looked up in the germline V gene. These data are taken from a study of identifying expanded T cells in peripheral blood (dated by TCRdb to the late 2010s). Describing the broader study: Technical replicates were generated by sequencing separate aliquots of the same genomic DNA pool, and four replicates were compared pairwise. Broader findings and caveats from the paper: The binomial model flagged around 1.2 differentially abundant clones between technical replicates, compared with about 15 over about 2 weeks and approximately 18 over about four weeks. In all healthy donors, the variance in clone template counts between samples taken around 2 weeks apart rose significantly as total template count increased. Across all healthy-donor time intervals, the beta-binomial model significantly cut both the number of clones called differentially abundant and the false-positive rate. The authors expected that over much longer intervals, such as months to years, biological variance in healthy repertoires might increase even further.

No immune events, such as infections, were documented for the healthy donors during the collection period. To calibrate time-dependent variance in a beta-binomial model of T-cell clone differential abundance, blood repertoires from healthy donors were used as a training cohort. The training cohort was composed of around ten healthy donors, 3 female and 7 male. The donors were between roughly 29 and 65 years old, with an average age of 43 years. Whole blood was collected from each healthy donor at three time points spaced roughly two weeks apart and obtained from a commercial supplier. Genomic DNA was extracted from unsorted whole blood for immunosequencing. TCRbeta CDR3 regions were profiled by bias-controlled multiplex PCR amplification of genomic DNA with the immunoSEQ Assay. The original pipeline was this. To quantify the absolute abundance of each unique TCRbeta CDR3 region, the sequences were collapsed and filtered. Differential abundance was tested with two models: a binomial (Fisher-equivalent) model and a beta-binomial model that adds time-dependent variance fitted from healthy donors. Clones with fewer than 5 combined templates were removed, and a clone was called differentially abundant if the clone's Benjamini-Hochberg FDR was below 0.01. The form v = (b*log(k)+a)^2 was used to model beta-binomial variance as a function of total template count across the two samples. TCRdb re-hosts the immuneACCESS table, in-frame sequences only. Its copies lack some clones; in the studies checked, an unresolved V gene accounts for under half of them, and the cause for the rest is not known. Clone size and the V and J calls come from that table; the DNA yielded D and trimming. The sample has 120,000 or so clones on record, roughly 82% of them singletons. The ten largest clones capture roughly 3.3% of the sample.

The rearrangement combines TRBV5-1 with TRBJ2-1, with an unclear D gene assignment. The material sequenced was blood. This clonotype was obtained from a person aged 18 to 75 in good health. The CDR3 corresponds to CASSLDEALGAQFF. Here is the DNA: TGCGCCAGCAGCTTGGACGAGGCCCTGGGCGCGCAGTTCTTC.